These T cell receptor beta chains were read from a single sample in a study of cytomegalovirus exposure and HLA in healthy donors. Sequencing was performed with immunoSEQ multiplex PCR; in TCRdb, only in-frame clones are kept and a portion is missing. This table has roughly 180,000 clones, around 80% appearing once. The sample comprised PBMCs. These TCRs come from a man aged 18 to 30 in good health and CMV-seronegative. The CDR3 runs from the conserved cysteine through the conserved F or W. The D gene is left open where the match is weak. Some rows mark clone size as missing; the rest say once, few, many or name a class of expanded clone.

v_gene: TRBV7-2
j_gene: TRBJ2-2
d_gene: NA
abundance: NA
CDR3aa: CASTVSGVTGELFF
CDR3nt: TGTGCCAGCACTGTAAGCGGAGTCACCGGGGAGCTGTTTTTT

v_gene: TRBV5-6
j_gene: TRBJ2-1
d_gene: TRBD1
abundance: NA
CDR3aa: CASSRDRKSRYEQFF
CDR3nt: TGTGCCAGCAGCCGGGACAGAAAAAGCAGATATGAGCAGTTCTTC

v_gene: TRBV6-5
j_gene: TRBJ1-1
d_gene: NA
abundance: NA
CDR3aa: CASSYDPGVGPEAFF
CDR3nt: TGTGCCAGCAGTTACGACCCGGGGGTAGGACCTGAAGCTTTCTTT

v_gene: TRBV6-5
j_gene: TRBJ1-2
d_gene: TRBD1
abundance: NA
CDR3aa: CATRRDRGSYGYTF
CDR3nt: TGTGCCACCCGCCGCGACAGGGGATCTTATGGCTACACCTTC

v_gene: TRBV19
j_gene: TRBJ1-5
d_gene: NA
abundance: few
CDR3aa: CASSIRTLSNQPQHF
CDR3nt: TGTGCCAGTAGTATAAGGACACTTAGCAATCAGCCCCAGCATTTT

v_gene: TRBV4-1
j_gene: TRBJ2-7
d_gene: TRBD1
abundance: NA
CDR3aa: CASSQVEGAWEQYF
CDR3nt: TGCGCCAGCAGCCAAGTTGAGGGGGCGTGGGAGCAGTACTTC

v_gene: TRBV27
j_gene: TRBJ1-1
d_gene: NA
abundance: NA
CDR3aa: CASTFSGGVVTEAFF
CDR3nt: TGTGCCAGCACGTTTTCTGGGGGGGTCGTCACTGAAGCTTTCTTT

v_gene: TRBV6-5
j_gene: TRBJ2-3
d_gene: TRBD1
abundance: NA
CDR3aa: CASSLQGIVDTQYF
CDR3nt: TGTGCCAGCAGTCTACAGGGGATCGTAGATACGCAGTATTTT

v_gene: TRBV19
j_gene: TRBJ2-5
d_gene: NA
abundance: NA
CDR3aa: CASSIDVEETQYF
CDR3nt: TGTGCCAGTAGTATAGATGTAGAGGAGACCCAGTACTTC

v_gene: TRBV6-5
j_gene: TRBJ1-5
d_gene: NA
abundance: NA
CDR3aa: CASSRTGNQPQHF
CDR3nt: TGTGCCAGCAGTAGGACAGGCAATCAGCCCCAGCATTTT

v_gene: TRBV30
j_gene: TRBJ2-1
d_gene: NA
abundance: NA
CDR3aa: CAWTDSVREQFF
CDR3nt: TGTGCCTGGACGGACTCCGTCCGTGAGCAGTTCTTC

v_gene: TRBV5-4
j_gene: TRBJ2-7
d_gene: TRBD1
abundance: NA
CDR3aa: CASSLPGQGAYEQYF
CDR3nt: TGTGCCAGCAGCTTACCGGGACAGGGGGCCTACGAGCAGTACTTC

v_gene: TRBV5-1
j_gene: TRBJ2-5
d_gene: TRBD2
abundance: NA
CDR3aa: CASSLATSGGAETQYF
CDR3nt: TGCGCCAGCAGCTTGGCTACTAGCGGGGGGGCGGAGACCCAGTACTTC

v_gene: TRBV29-1
j_gene: TRBJ2-1
d_gene: NA
abundance: NA
CDR3aa: CSVVRRLAYEQFF
CDR3nt: TGCAGCGTTGTAAGACGATTAGCGTATGAGCAGTTCTTC

v_gene: TRBV11-2
j_gene: TRBJ2-7
d_gene: NA
abundance: NA
CDR3aa: CASSLDRNYEQYF
CDR3nt: TGTGCCAGCAGCCTCGACAGGAACTACGAGCAGTACTTC

v_gene: TRBV28
j_gene: TRBJ2-5
d_gene: NA
abundance: NA
CDR3aa: CASSHRDSRDETQYF
CDR3nt: TGTGCCAGCAGTCACCGGGACTCGCGAGACGAGACCCAGTACTTC

v_gene: TRBV7-2
j_gene: TRBJ2-5
d_gene: TRBD2
abundance: NA
CDR3aa: CASSSHPSGRETQYF
CDR3nt: TGTGCCAGCAGCTCCCACCCTAGCGGCCGAGAGACCCAGTACTTC

v_gene: TRBV19
j_gene: TRBJ2-1
d_gene: NA
abundance: NA
CDR3aa: CASSFLQANEQFF
CDR3nt: TGTGCCAGTAGTTTTTTACAGGCTAATGAGCAGTTCTTC

v_gene: TRBV27
j_gene: TRBJ2-7
d_gene: TRBD1
abundance: NA
CDR3aa: CASSFGTDYEQYF
CDR3nt: TGTGCCAGCAGTTTTGGGACAGACTACGAGCAGTACTTC

v_gene: TRBV6-6
j_gene: TRBJ2-3
d_gene: NA
abundance: NA
CDR3aa: CASSRPQGSTDTQYF
CDR3nt: TGTGCCAGCAGCCGCCCTCAGGGTAGCACAGATACGCAGTATTTT

v_gene: TRBV4-1
j_gene: TRBJ2-7
d_gene: TRBD2
abundance: NA
CDR3aa: CASSQVAGGTAYEQYF
CDR3nt: TGCGCCAGCAGCCAAGTAGCGGGAGGAACAGCCTACGAGCAGTACTTC

v_gene: TRBV28
j_gene: TRBJ2-1
d_gene: TRBD1
abundance: NA
CDR3aa: CASSLETGGAYNEQFF
CDR3nt: TGTGCCAGCAGTTTAGAGACAGGGGGGGCCTACAATGAGCAGTTCTTC